A single sample gave rise to the 27 T cell receptor beta chains below, sequenced in a study of cytomegalovirus exposure and HLA in healthy donors. PCR primers comprised 60 Vbeta and 13 Jbeta primers. Sequencing was performed with immunoSEQ multiplex PCR; in TCRdb, only in-frame clones are kept and a portion is missing. Of 100,000 to 150,000 clones in the sample, 73% were seen once. Sample: PBMCs. The receptors shown here come from a woman aged 40 to 50 in good health and CMV-seropositive.

V is TRBV30 and J is TRBJ2-5, with TRBD2 matching over 7 bases. Germline-derived CDR1 and CDR2 are GTSNPN and SVGIG (reference sequence). The V gene end was trimmed by 2 bases and the J gene end by 3 bases; junction bases not matched to a gene: 9. The CDR3 loop spans 15 amino acids. The CDR3 bases are TGTGCCTGGAGTCATTATGGGGGGGGAAAAGAGACCCAGTACTTC. Protein product: CAWSHYGGGKETQYF.

The chain uses TRBV9 and TRBJ2-1; TRBD2 matches at 7 bases. V trimming: 4 bases; J trimming: 9 bases; junction bases outside the gene matches: 16. CDR1 and CDR2 (germline): SGDLS, YYNGEE. CDR3 length: 16 residues. The CDR3: CASSPQGTTGSGEQFF. CDR3 nucleotides: TGTGCCAGCAGCCCCCAAGGGACTACCGGTTCCGGTGAGCAGTTCTTC.

V gene TRBV11-3 combines with J gene TRBJ2-1, with a tentative D call TRBD2 (5 bases). The CDR3 loop spans 17 amino acids. Trimming took off 1 base at V and 0 bases at J, with 13 bases between the two ends. CDR1 and CDR2 from the germline V gene are SGHNT and YENEEA. In DNA form, the CDR3 reads TGTGCCAGCAGCTTAGTAAGTAAGCGGAGCTCCTACAATGAGCAGTTCTTC. Protein sequence: CASSLVSKRSSYNEQFF.

This clone was seen a few times. This chain links TRBV25-1 with TRBJ1-1, with a weak D call TRBD1 (6 bases). The CDR3 loop spans 13 amino acids. The V gene's germline CDR1 is MGHDK and CDR2 SYGVNS. V was clipped by 7 bases and J by 1 base, with 10 bases between them. DNA of the CDR3: TGTGCCAGCAAAAGACAGGCGAACACTGAAGCTTTCTTT. Encoded protein: CASKRQANTEAFF.

This rearrangement joins TRBV7-2 to TRBJ2-2; possibly TRBD1 for D (6 bases). CDR3 length: 14 residues. Germline V CDR1 and CDR2: SGHTA, FQGNSA. Trimming pared 0 bases from V and 5 bases from J, leaving 7 bases between. The CDR3 loop reads CASSLAQGTGELFF. DNA for the CDR3: TGTGCCAGCAGCTTAGCACAGGGAACCGGGGAGCTGTTTTTT.

The genes are TRBV6-5 and TRBJ1-1; 7 bases align to TRBD1. Germline V CDR1 and CDR2: MNHEY, SVGAGI. The ends lost 5 bases at V and 0 bases at J; junction bases unmatched: 6. This CDR3 has 15 amino acids. As DNA, the CDR3 is TGTGCCAGCAGTACGGGACAGACAATGAACACTGAAGCTTTCTTT. Its protein is CASSTGQTMNTEAFF.

This chain links TRBV5-1 with TRBJ1-4; 7 bases are a match to TRBD1. Germline-derived CDR1 and CDR2 are SGHRS and YFSETQ. Germline trimming cut 0 bases from V and 7 bases from J; bases unmatched to any gene: 6. The CDR3 length is 15 residues. CDR3 sequence: CASSLVRDSTEKLFF. DNA of the CDR3: TGCGCCAGCAGCTTGGTCCGGGACAGCACTGAAAAACTGTTTTTT.

This chain joins TRBV9 and TRBJ1-1; D is possibly TRBD1 (6 bases). The CDR3 totals 14 residues. Germline-derived CDR1 and CDR2 are SGDLS and YYNGEE. The V gene lost 4 bases and the J gene lost 4 bases, with 14 bases spanning the gap. CDR3 sequence reads: CASSPRTVGTEAFF. The DNA of the CDR3 is TGTGCCAGCAGCCCGAGGACAGTTGGCACTGAAGCTTTCTTT.

The gene calls are TRBV28 and TRBJ2-6, with D maybe TRBD1 (5 bases). The CDR3 extends over 15 amino acids. CDR1 is MDHEN and CDR2 is SYDVKM in the germline V gene. Trimming stripped 3 bases from V and 2 bases from J, with 8 bases between. This chain's CDR3 is CASSFGRAGANVLTF. The CDR3, as DNA: TGTGCCAGCAGTTTCGGCAGGGCTGGGGCCAACGTCCTGACTTTC.

This rearrangement joins TRBV7-8 to TRBJ1-2; tentative D call: TRBD1 (6 bases). The CDR3 is 13 amino acids. Trimming removed 5 bases from V and 4 bases from J, with 11 bases in between. Germline V lookup: CDR1 SGHVS, CDR2 FQNEAQ. The CDR3 DNA reads as TGTGCCAGCAGCCTCGGACAGATCTATGGCTACACCTTC. The encoded protein is CASSLGQIYGYTF.

The chain links TRBV5-4 to TRBJ1-1, with 7 bases identical to TRBD1. V was clipped by 4 bases and J by 2 bases; unmatched bases: 14. The CDR3 spans 17 residues. From germline, CDR1 is SGHNT and CDR2 YYREEE (reference sequence). CDR3 nucleotide sequence: TGTGCCAGCAGCCCAAAGCCTACACAGGGGACCAACACTGAAGCTTTCTTT. Translation gives CASSPKPTQGTNTEAFF.

This clone was recorded once. This chain joins TRBV14 and TRBJ2-7; 7 nucleotides line up with TRBD1. The CDR3 covers 14 residues. V shed 4 bases and J 3 bases; nucleotides not matched to a gene: 6. Germline lookup yields CDR1 SGHDN and CDR2 FVKESK. The CDR3 is CASSPRGQFYEQYF. The CDR3 DNA is TGTGCCAGCAGCCCACGGGGACAGTTCTACGAGCAGTACTTC.

This chain uses TRBV4-2 with TRBJ2-7; 9 bases are a match to TRBD1. CDR3 length: 14 amino acids. Germline CDR1 and CDR2: LGHNA and YNFKEQ. The V and J ends lost 4 bases and 3 bases, in that order; junction bases with no gene match: 4. The CDR3 reads CASSPGTGRYEQYF. CDR3 sequence (DNA): TGTGCCAGCAGCCCCGGGACAGGGCGCTACGAGCAGTACTTC.

The CDR3 loop reads CASSLEKGKEGAGYGYTF. For the CDR3, the DNA is TGTGCCAGCAGCTTAGAGAAGGGCAAGGAGGGGGCCGGCTATGGCTACACCTTC. The chain has TRBV7-9 and TRBJ1-2, with 7 bases matching TRBD1. The CDR3 length is 18 residues. V dropped 1 base and J dropped 4; count of bases not matched to a gene: 15. Germline V lookup: CDR1 SEHNR, CDR2 FQNEAQ (reference sequence).

The V and J genes are TRBV2 and TRBJ1-2; 8 nucleotides line up with TRBD1. Germline V gene data show CDR1 as SNHLY and CDR2 as FYNNEI. The CDR3 is 14 amino acids. Trimming took 2 bases from V and 4 from J; bases not matched to a gene: 3. CDR3 residues: CASSEKTGGYGYTF. The CDR3 DNA follows: TGTGCCAGCAGTGAAAAAACAGGGGGCTATGGCTACACCTTC.

The rearrangement links TRBV4-1 to TRBJ1-5; D is unclear. In germline, CDR1 is MGHRA, CDR2 YSYEKL. V gave up 1 base and J gave up 6 bases, with 16 bases separating them. CDR3 length: 16 residues. The chain's CDR3 is CASSQGPRDGGQPQHF. The DNA of the CDR3 is TGCGCCAGCAGCCAAGGGCCGCGCGACGGAGGTCAGCCCCAGCATTTT.

This clone showed up just once. This chain uses TRBV5-1 with TRBJ1-4; tentatively, D is TRBD1 (6 bases). Germline CDR1 is SGHRS and CDR2 is YFSETQ. This CDR3 region has 16 residues. V lost 3 bases and J lost 0, with 12 bases in between. The CDR3 reads CASSWGEGATNEKLFF. In nucleotides, the CDR3 is TGCGCCAGCAGCTGGGGGGAGGGGGCAACTAATGAAAAACTGTTTTTT.

The chain combines TRBV29-1 with TRBJ1-1; unclear D gene. The length of the CDR3 is 11 residues. The V and J ends lost 3 bases and 4 bases respectively, with 6 bases between them. Germline CDR1 and CDR2: SQVTM and ANQGSEA. The CDR3 region is CSVDGITEAFF. DNA of the CDR3: TGCAGCGTTGACGGTATCACTGAAGCTTTCTTT.

The V call is TRBV6-4, the J call TRBJ2-1, with 16 positions matching TRBD2. Germline CDR1 MRHNA, CDR2 SNTAGT. This CDR3 is built from 19 residues. The J segment lost 9 bases and the V segment lost 6 bases, leaving 17 bases of the junction unmatched. The CDR3 DNA reads as TGTGCCAGCAGCCAGACCGGGACTAGCGGGGGGGCCCGCTCGCGTGAGCAGTTCTTC. This translates into CASSQTGTSGGARSREQFF.

This sequence joins TRBV29-1 and TRBJ1-2, with TRBD1 identical over 9 bases. CDR1 is SQVTM, CDR2 ANQGSEA, per germline. This CDR3 has 13 residues. V gave up 6 bases and J gave up 8 bases; unmatched junction bases: 10. CDR3 nucleotide sequence: TGCAGCGTCGAGCACAGGGGGCTCAAGGGCTACACCTTC. Translating it yields CSVEHRGLKGYTF.

The chain employs TRBV7-2 and TRBJ2-1; TRBD2 matches at 7 bases. The trim removed 5 bases at V and 8 bases at J, leaving 12 bases unmatched. The CDR3 is made up of 15 amino acids. Germline-derived CDR1 and CDR2 are SGHTA and FQGNSA. The CDR3 reads CASSPLAGENYEQFF. CDR3 nucleotide sequence: TGTGCCAGCAGCCCCTTGGCGGGAGAGAATTATGAGCAGTTCTTC.

The V gene is TRBV7-9, the J gene TRBJ1-5, with 8 positions matching TRBD1. Germline lookup yields CDR1 SEHNR and CDR2 FQNEAQ (reference sequence). This CDR3 spans 15 amino acids. After removal of 4 bases from V and 4 bases from J, the junction contained 6 bases not matched to a gene. The CDR3 DNA reads TGTGCCAGCAGCTGGGACAGACAGGGGAATCAGCCCCAGCATTTT. It encodes CASSWDRQGNQPQHF.

The V gene is TRBV30, the J gene TRBJ2-1, with 7 positions matching TRBD1. Germline trimming cut 5 bases from V and 8 bases from J; bases unmatched to any gene: 9. Germline values: CDR1 GTSNPN, CDR2 SVGIG (reference sequence). CDR3 length equals 13 residues. The CDR3 loop is CAWLTGSGDEQFF. The CDR3 coding sequence is TGTGCCTGGCTGACAGGGTCGGGCGATGAGCAGTTCTTC.

The CDR3 is CASSYGQLQQFF. CDR3 bases: TGTGCCAGCAGTTATGGACAATTACAACAGTTCTTC. The J gene is TRBJ2-1, the V gene TRBV5-6; D possibly corresponds to TRBD1 (5 bases). In germline, CDR1 is SGHDT, CDR2 YYEEEE. CDR3 size: 12 residues. The V and J ends lost 5 bases and 13 bases respectively, with 16 bases between them.

The genes are TRBV29-1 and TRBJ2-7, with D possibly TRBD1 on 5 matching bases. The V gene's germline CDR1 is SQVTM and CDR2 ANQGSEA. The CDR3 covers 13 residues. Deletions cut 3 bases from V and 7 bases from J, with 16 bases between. CDR3 in amino acids: CSVEQGIVSEQYF. As DNA, the CDR3 is TGCAGCGTTGAGCAGGGTATCGTGTCAGAGCAGTACTTC.

The chain has TRBV19 and TRBJ2-3, with 10 bases matching TRBD2. Germline CDR1 reads LNHDA; CDR2 reads SQIVND (reference sequence). This CDR3 is built from 18 residues. V shed 2 bases, J shed 0 bases, and the junction held 8 bases outside the gene matches. The CDR3 nucleotides read TGTGCCAGTAGTATACTGGGCCTAGCGGGGGCTAGCACAGATACGCAGTATTTT. Translating it yields CASSILGLAGASTDTQYF. The full variable domain, its missing parts supplied by reference TRBV19 and TRBJ2-3, is DGGITQSPKYLFRKEGQNVTLSCEQNLNHDAMYWYRQDPGQGLRLIYYSQIVNDFQKGDIAEGYSVSREKKESFPLTVTSAQKNPTAFYLCASSILGLAGASTDTQYFGPGTRLTVL.

This clone was seen more than once but under ten times. The CDR3 sequence: CASSPEGSNYGYTF. CDR3 in DNA: TGCGCCAGCAGCCCGGAGGGTAGTAACTATGGCTACACCTTC. This chain links TRBV4-1 with TRBJ1-2; no firm D call. Germline-derived CDR1 and CDR2 are MGHRA and YSYEKL. The CDR3 contains 14 residues. V lost 4 bases and J 1 base, leaving 10 bases between the germline ends.